This passage covers 6 T cell receptor beta chains from one sample sequenced in a study of blood T cells in healthy people across ages. Using a J-beta primer mix together with a sample-barcoded 5' primer, a second PCR was run for 7 to 11 cycles. TCRdb independently ran MiXCR on the 5' RACE reads; one entry per CDR3 protein. The table lists around 1.7 million distinct CDR3 sequences, about 30% of them singletons. Source material: blood. The receptors derive from a woman under 40 in good health.

This rearrangement joins TRBV5-1 to TRBJ2-3; 8 nucleotides agree with TRBD1. The CDR3 sequence is 14 residues long. Trimming removed 2 bases from V and 6 bases from J; junction bases left unmatched: 5. Germline CDR1 SGHRS, CDR2 YFSETQ. The CDR3 reads CASSFGTGDDTQYF. The CDR3 DNA sequence: TGCGCCAGCAGCTTCGGGACAGGCGACGATACGCAGTATTTT.

The gene calls are TRBV5-1 and TRBJ2-4; 10 nucleotides line up with TRBD2. Trimming took 0 bases from V and 8 from J; bases not matched to a gene: 5. This CDR3 comprises 15 residues. CDR1 and CDR2 from the germline V gene are SGHRS and YFSETQ. DNA of the CDR3: TGCGCCAGCAGCTTGGAGCCAGCGGGAGGGTACATTCAGTACTTC. Translating gives CASSLEPAGGYIQYF.

J is TRBJ2-7 and V is TRBV19; 7 positions agree with TRBD1. This CDR3 contains 15 residues. Germline trimming cut 5 bases from V and 3 bases from J; bases unmatched to any gene: 10. The germline V gene has CDR1 LNHDA and CDR2 SQIVND (reference sequence). The CDR3 sequence is CASSPDGTVYYEQYF. The CDR3 DNA reads as TGTGCCAGTAGTCCCGACGGGACAGTTTACTACGAGCAGTACTTC. The full variable domain, with the rest looked up from reference TRBV19 and TRBJ2-7, is DGGITQSPKYLFRKEGQNVTLSCEQNLNHDAMYWYRQDPGQGLRLIYYSQIVNDFQKGDIAEGYSVSREKKESFPLTVTSAQKNPTAFYLCASSPDGTVYYEQYFGPGTRLTVT.

This clonotype has only a few counts. V and J are TRBV18 and TRBJ2-1, with D possibly matching TRBD1 (5 bases). Germline V CDR1 and CDR2: KGHSH, LQKENI. The CDR3 is 15 amino acids. V was shortened by 3 bases and J by 7 bases, with 16 bases between the two germline ends. The CDR3 coding sequence is TGTGCCAGCTCACCCGGCCTTCGCCCAGGGAATGAGCAGTTCTTC. It yields the protein CASSPGLRPGNEQFF.

This chain connects TRBV5-1 to TRBJ1-2; D may be TRBD1 (5 bases). Per germline, CDR1 SGHRS and CDR2 YFSETQ. The CDR3 runs to 16 residues. V gave up 2 bases and J gave up 5 bases, with 19 bases separating them. The CDR3 spells CASSFDSGTEEYGYTF. The CDR3 coding sequence is TGCGCCAGCAGCTTCGACTCCGGGACGGAAGAATATGGCTACACCTTC.

V gene TRBV2 combines with J gene TRBJ2-3; maybe TRBD1 (6 bases). V lost 6 bases to trimming and J lost 6 bases, with 25 bases between them. Germline CDR1 is SNHLY and CDR2 is FYNNEI. This CDR3 is built from 17 residues. The chain's CDR3 is CASSLTSTGLMRDTQYF. The CDR3 DNA reads as TGTGCCAGCAGCCTGACCTCGACAGGCTTAATGCGTGATACGCAGTATTTT.